One and the same sample provided the 9 T cell receptor beta chains below, sequenced in a study of blood T cells in healthy people across ages. A sample-barcoded 5' primer and a J-beta primer mix were used in a second PCR of roughly 6 to 12 cycles. TCRdb ran MiXCR on the 5' RACE reads and lists one entry per CDR3 protein. The data show about 1,400,000 distinct CDR3 sequences, approximately 38% seen once. Source material: blood. These receptors were obtained from a woman between 18 and 30 years old in good health.

The DNA of the CDR3 is TGTGCTAGTGGTTTGGTACTAGCGGGGAGCAATGAGCAGTTCTTC. Residues: CASGLVLAGSNEQFF. This sequence joins TRBV12-5 and TRBJ2-1; TRBD2 matches at 10 bases. Germline values: CDR1 LGHNT, CDR2 FRNRAP. The CDR3 extends over 15 amino acids. V lost 0 bases to trimming and J lost 6 bases; unmatched junction nucleotides: 2.

This clonotype was seen more than once but under ten times. The genes are TRBV6-5 and TRBJ1-2; 9 bases fit TRBD1. The CDR3 has 17 residues. The J segment lost 0 bases and the V segment lost 2 bases, leaving 7 bases of the junction unmatched. Germline V gene sequence: CDR1 MNHEY, CDR2 SVGAGI. This chain's CDR3 is CASSYGLGTGSNYGYTF. The DNA of the CDR3 is TGTGCCAGCAGTTACGGGCTCGGGACAGGGTCTAACTATGGCTACACCTTC.

In regard to this clonotype: One junction end does not reproduce the germline sequence, and a read error may be involved. The rearrangement joins TRBV2 to TRBJ2-6; D unclear. The germline gives CDR1 SNHLY, CDR2 FYNNEI. This CDR3 has 15 residues. The CDR3 here is CAGRYQLSGANVLTF. The CDR3 bases are TGTGCCGGCAGATATCAGCTCTCTGGGGCCAACGTCCTGACTTTC.

V is TRBV20-1 and J is TRBJ2-5; the match to TRBD1 covers 10 bases. Gene TRBJ2-7 matches the end of the DNA better, so the J call may be wrong. This CDR3 has 14 residues. Germline values: CDR1 DFQATT, CDR2 SNEGSKA (reference sequence). Here the CDR3 DNA reads TGCAGTACCCCCGGGACAGGGGTAATCTACGAGCAGTACTTC. Its protein product is CSTPGTGVIYEQYF.

Concerning this clonotype: It may be a read error: a sequence one base away is much more abundant. CDR3 amino acids: CVSSHRGDYSEQYF. The CDR3 bases are TGTGTCAGCAGCCACAGGGGGGATTATAGCGAGCAGTACTTC. The chain is built from TRBV14 and TRBJ2-1; TRBD1 matches 8 bases. TRBJ2-7 explains the end of the DNA better; the J call may be wrong. CDR1 and CDR2 from the germline V gene are SGHDN and FVKESK. This CDR3 has 14 amino acids.

The V call is TRBV2, the J call TRBJ2-1; D is possibly TRBD2 (6 bases). Germline lookup yields CDR1 SNHLY and CDR2 FYNNEI. CDR3 size: 15 residues. Trimming pared 6 bases from V and 4 bases from J, leaving 16 bases between. The chain's CDR3 is CASRNAGTQYNEQFF. The CDR3 DNA reads as TGTGCCAGCAGAAACGCCGGGACTCAATACAATGAGCAGTTCTTC.

On this clonotype: A much larger clone differs by one base, so this may be a read error. The chain joins TRBV10-3 to TRBJ2-5, with D maybe TRBD2 (7 bases). This CDR3 spans 13 amino acids. Germline lookup yields CDR1 ENHRY and CDR2 SYGVKD. The CDR3 loop is CVTQGGEQETQYF. In DNA, the CDR3 is TGTGTCACTCAAGGGGGGGAACAAGAGACCCAGTACTTC.

The chain uses TRBV6-4 and TRBJ2-1; D gene ambiguous. The ends were cut back, 6 bases at V and 5 bases at J, with 11 bases in the middle. Germline V CDR1 and CDR2: MRHNA, SNTAGT. The CDR3 covers 13 residues. The CDR3 DNA sequence: TGTGCCAGCAGCGCCACAACTAACAATGAGCAGTTCTTC. Its protein product is CASSATTNNEQFF.

V is TRBV7-9 and J is TRBJ2-3, with a possible D match to TRBD1 (6 bases). The CDR3 contains 12 residues. With 8 bases removed from V and 4 bases from J, the gap between germline ends came to 10 bases. CDR1 and CDR2 (germline): SEHNR, FQNEAQ (reference sequence). The CDR3 is CASEGEPDTQYF. In DNA form, the CDR3 reads TGTGCCAGCGAGGGGGAACCAGATACGCAGTATTTT.